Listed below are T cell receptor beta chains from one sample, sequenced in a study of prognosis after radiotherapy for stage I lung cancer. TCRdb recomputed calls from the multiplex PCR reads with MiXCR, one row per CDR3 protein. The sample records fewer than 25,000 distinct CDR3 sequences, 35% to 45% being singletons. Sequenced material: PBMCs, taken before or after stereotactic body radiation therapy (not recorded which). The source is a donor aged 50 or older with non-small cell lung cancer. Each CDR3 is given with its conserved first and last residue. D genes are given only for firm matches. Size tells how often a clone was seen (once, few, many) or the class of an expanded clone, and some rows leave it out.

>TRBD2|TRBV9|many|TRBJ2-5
CASSAIGRPQETQYF
TGTGCCAGCAGCGCAATCGGGAGGCCTCAAGAGACCCAGTACTTC
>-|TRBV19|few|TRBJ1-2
CASRGDGYTF
TGTGCCAGTCGGGGGGATGGCTACACCTTC
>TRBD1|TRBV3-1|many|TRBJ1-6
CASSQGQGPTPLHF
TGTGCCAGCAGCCAAGGACAGGGACCCACACCCCTCCACTTT
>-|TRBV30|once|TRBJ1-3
CAWSCQPPSGNTIYF
TGTGCCTGGAGCTGTCAACCGCCCTCTGGAAACACCATATATTTT
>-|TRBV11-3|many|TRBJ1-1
CASTSGAMNTEAFF
TGTGCCAGCACTAGCGGGGCAATGAACACTGAAGCTTTCTTT
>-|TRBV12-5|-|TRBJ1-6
CASDLPQPTLHF
TGTGCTAGTGATTTACCACAGCCGACCCTCCACTTT
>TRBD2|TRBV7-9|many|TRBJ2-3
CASPAGGGDTQYF
TGTGCCAGTCCAGCGGGGGGAGGAGATACGCAGTATTTT
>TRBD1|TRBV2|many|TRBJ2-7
CASRPPGQGSYEQYF
TGTGCCAGCAGGCCACCGGGACAGGGTTCCTACGAGCAGTACTTC
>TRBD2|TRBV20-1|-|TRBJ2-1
CSARKSSGSDNEQFF
TGCAGTGCACGTAAGTCTAGCGGGAGTGACAATGAGCAGTTCTTC
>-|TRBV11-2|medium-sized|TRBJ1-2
CASSLVPGRVDYGYTF
TGTGCCAGCAGCTTAGTCCCGGGACGGGTTGACTATGGCTACACCTTC